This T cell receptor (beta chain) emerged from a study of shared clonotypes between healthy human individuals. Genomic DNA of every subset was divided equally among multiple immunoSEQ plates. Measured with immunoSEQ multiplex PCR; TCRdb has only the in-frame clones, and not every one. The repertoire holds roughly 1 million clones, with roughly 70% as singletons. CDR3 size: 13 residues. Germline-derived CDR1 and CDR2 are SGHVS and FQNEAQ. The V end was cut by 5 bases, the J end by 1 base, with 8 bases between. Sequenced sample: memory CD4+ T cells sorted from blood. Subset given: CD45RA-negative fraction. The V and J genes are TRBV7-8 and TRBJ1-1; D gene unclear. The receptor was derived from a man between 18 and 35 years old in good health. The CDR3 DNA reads TGTGCCAGCAGCACTACAGCGAACACTGAAGCTTTCTTT. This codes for CASSTTANTEAFF.